These 27 T cell receptor beta chains were sequenced from one sample in a study of human T cells and chemical hapten exposure. Time point noted: pre-sensitization, week 0. This sample's treatment: therapeutic diphenylcyclopropenone sensitization with weekly scalp DPC. Unfractionated whole blood yielded total RNA. MiXCR, run by TCRdb on the RACE reads, gives a single entry per CDR3 protein. The profile shows under 40,000 distinct CDR3 sequences, around 12% of them singletons. This sample comprised whole blood, obtained in connection with sensitization to the hapten diphenylcyclopropenone (DPC). These receptors were collected from a woman in her thirties or forties with alopecia areata. Some clones in this sample may be carry-over from other donors' samples.

The rearrangement joins TRBV28 to TRBJ2-2; 8 bases align to TRBD2. The CDR3 has 15 residues. Germline V gives CDR1 MDHEN, CDR2 SYDVKM. The V gene end was trimmed by 6 bases and the J gene end by 4 bases; junction bases not matched to a gene: 7. This CDR3 is CASRPGLAGTGELFF. The CDR3 nucleotides read TGTGCCAGCAGACCCGGACTAGCTGGCACCGGGGAGCTGTTTTTT.

This clonotype was recorded many times. The V call is TRBV2, the J call TRBJ1-4, with D tentatively TRBD1 (6 bases). V was clipped by 6 bases and J by 4 bases, with 12 bases between them. Germline assignment: CDR1 SNHLY and CDR2 FYNNEI. The CDR3 has 14 amino acids. CDR3 region: CASRMQGLNEKLFF. CDR3 in DNA: TGTGCCAGCAGGATGCAGGGGCTTAATGAAAAACTGTTTTTT.

The V gene is TRBV9, the J gene TRBJ1-2; D not resolved. From germline, CDR1 is SGDLS and CDR2 YYNGEE. The CDR3 is 12 residues long. Trimming left V 2 bases short and J 7 bases short, with 9 bases between. The CDR3 nucleotides are TGTGCCAGCAGCGTTCAGGTTTCTGGCTACACCTTC. This gives the protein CASSVQVSGYTF.

This sequence joins TRBV28 and TRBJ2-2; D may be TRBD2 (5 bases). Trimming shortened V by 7 bases and J by 3 bases, and 18 bases separated the two germline ends. This CDR3 is built from 16 residues. Germline lookup yields CDR1 MDHEN and CDR2 SYDVKM. The chain's CDR3 is CASTTRRSGDTGELFF. Written as DNA, the CDR3 is TGTGCCAGCACCACCCGGAGAAGCGGCGACACCGGGGAGCTGTTTTTT.

This clonotype was seen many times. The chain couples TRBV19 to TRBJ2-7; no reliable D call. V was clipped by 5 bases and J by 6 bases, with 23 bases between them. The CDR3 sequence is 16 residues long. CDR1 and CDR2 (germline): LNHDA, SQIVND (reference sequence). The CDR3 DNA follows: TGTGCCAGTAGTCCGACCTTCGTAGATTCTGGCTTCGAGCAGTACTTC. This sequence encodes CASSPTFVDSGFEQYF.

This clonotype was observed at least ten times. The gene calls are TRBV20-1 and TRBJ2-1, with 7 positions matching TRBD2. The CDR3 runs 17 residues. Per the germline V gene, CDR1 is DFQATT and CDR2 is SNEGSKA (reference sequence). J was trimmed by 5 bases and V by 0 bases; bases with no gene match: 13. CDR3 nucleotide sequence: TGCAGTGCTAGAGATCGGGACGGAGCGGGACCCGACAATGAGCAGTTCTTC. Its translation: CSARDRDGAGPDNEQFF.

This clonotype was seen a handful of times. V gene TRBV30 combines with J gene TRBJ2-1; 7 positions agree with TRBD1. With 3 bases clipped from V and 5 bases from J, the junction kept 4 bases outside the gene matches. Germline values: CDR1 GTSNPN, CDR2 SVGIG (reference sequence). The CDR3 loop spans 13 amino acids. DNA for the CDR3: TGTGCCTGGAGAACGGGACAGAACAATGAGCAGTTCTTC. Its protein product is CAWRTGQNNEQFF.

There are many counts of this clonotype. In nucleotides, the CDR3 is TGTGCCAGCAGCAAAAGGGACGGGTACAATGAGCAGTTCTTC. Translation gives CASSKRDGYNEQFF. This chain connects TRBV5-4 to TRBJ2-1, with D possibly called TRBD1 or TRBD2 (5 bases each). The germline V gene has CDR1 SGHNT and CDR2 YYREEE (reference sequence). This CDR3 has 14 residues. V lost 4 bases, J lost 4 bases, and 12 bases lay in between.

This clonotype was recorded at least ten times. A much larger clonotype is one base distant, so this may be a read error. V usage is TRBV3-1 and J usage is TRBJ2-2; possibly TRBD2 for D (5 bases). The CDR3 spans 13 residues. CDR1 is LGHDT, CDR2 YNNKEL, per germline (reference sequence). DNA for the CDR3: TGTGTCAGCACACCTCGGGGTAGCGGGGAGCTGTTTTTT. Translation: CVSTPRGSGELFF.

The chain couples TRBV10-3 to TRBJ2-3; D could derive from TRBD1 or TRBD2 (6 bases each). This CDR3 spans 14 amino acids. V was trimmed by 4 bases and J by 3 bases, leaving 11 bases between them. Germline lookup yields CDR1 ENHRY and CDR2 SYGVKD. The DNA of the CDR3 is TGTGCCATCAGTGTGGAGGGGGTAACAGATACGCAGTATTTT. This translates into CAISVEGVTDTQYF.

The chain joins TRBV12-2 to TRBJ2-1. TRBV12-2 is tagged as a pseudogene. The length of the CDR3 is 14 residues. The CDR3 nucleotides are TGTGCAAGTCGCTTAGTTGTGGCAGGTTATGAGCAGTTCTTC. Its protein product is CASRLVVAGYEQFF.

This clonotype was counted many times. The V and J genes are TRBV6-6 and TRBJ2-7; D ambiguous. The CDR3 has 11 residues. Germline V CDR1 and CDR2: MNHNY, SVGAGI (reference sequence). The V end lost 6 bases, the J end lost 10 bases, and 13 bases lay between the germline ends. The CDR3 here is CASSRSGLQYF. CDR3 coding DNA: TGTGCCAGCAGCAGATCGGGCCTTCAGTACTTC.

Concerning this clonotype itself: A much larger clone sits a single nucleotide away, making a read error possible. The rearrangement links TRBV13 to TRBJ2-5, with D uncertain. Germline-derived CDR1 and CDR2 are PRHDT and FYEKMQ (reference sequence). This CDR3 has 13 amino acids. The CDR3 here is CASSPRLEEIQYF. CDR3 in DNA: TGTGCCAGCAGCCCCAGACTGGAAGAGATCCAGTACTTC. Drawing the rest from reference TRBV13 and TRBJ2-5, the complete variable domain is AAGVIQSPRHLIKEKRETATLKCYPIPRHDTVYWYQQGPGQDPQFLISFYEKMQSDKGSIPDRFSAQQFSDYHSELNMSSLELGDSALYFCASSPRLEEIQYFGPGTRLLVL.

This clonotype was seen repeatedly, ten times or more. The chain joins TRBV9 to TRBJ2-3; 8 positions match TRBD2. J gave up 3 bases and V 7 bases, and 7 bases lay outside the gene matches. From germline, CDR1 is SGDLS and CDR2 YYNGEE. This CDR3 region has 14 residues. DNA for the CDR3: TGTGCCAGCGGAGGCAGCGGGAGTACAGATACGCAGTATTTT. Encoded protein: CASGGSGSTDTQYF. Full variable domain (missing parts from reference TRBV9 and TRBJ2-3): DSGVTQTPKHLITATGQRVTLRCSPRSGDLSVYWYQQSLDQGLQFLIQYYNGEERAKGNILERFSAQQFPDLHSELNLSSLELGDSALYFCASGGSGSTDTQYFGPGTRLTVL.

This chain links TRBV9 with TRBJ2-1; 7 bases map to TRBD1. V dropped 2 bases and J dropped 2; count of bases not matched to a gene: 1. The CDR3 has 14 residues. Germline CDR1 is SGDLS and CDR2 is YYNGEE. The CDR3 DNA is TGTGCCAGCAGCGTGGGGACAGCCTACAATGAGCAGTTCTTC. It translates to CASSVGTAYNEQFF.

The gene calls are TRBV7-9 and TRBJ1-1; 10 bases are shared with TRBD1. This CDR3 comprises 18 residues. J lost 5 bases, V lost 3 bases, and 15 bases had no gene match. CDR1 is SEHNR, CDR2 FQNEAQ, per germline (reference sequence). As DNA, the CDR3 is TGTGCCAGCAGCTTTTTACCCTTAGGACAGGGGGGGTCGACTGAAGCTTTCTTT. Translation gives CASSFLPLGQGGSTEAFF.

This clonotype occurred many times. The rearrangement uses TRBV6-4 and TRBJ2-6; no firm D call. Germline CDR1 and CDR2: MRHNA and SNTAGT. CDR3 length equals 15 residues. The V gene lost 0 bases and the J gene lost 0 bases, with 3 bases spanning the gap. The CDR3 DNA reads as TGTGCCAGCAGTGACTCCAGCTCTGGGGCCAACGTCCTGACTTTC. This translates into CASSDSSSGANVLTF.

This clonotype has more than one count but fewer than ten. V is TRBV29-1 and J is TRBJ2-2; no definite D call. From germline, CDR1 is SQVTM and CDR2 ANQGSEA. This CDR3 region has 12 residues. V lost 4 bases and J lost 4, with 7 bases in between. The CDR3: CSVGAATGELFF. In nucleotides, the CDR3 is TGCAGCGTTGGCGCGGCCACCGGGGAGCTGTTTTTT.

This clonotype was counted ten times or more. This chain joins TRBV7-2 and TRBJ1-1; 7 bases are shared with TRBD1. CDR3 length: 14 amino acids. V shed 1 base, J shed 4 bases, and the junction held 3 bases outside the gene matches. Germline-derived CDR1 and CDR2 are SGHTA and FQGNSA. The DNA for the CDR3 is TGTGCCAGCAGCTTAGTCGAGGGGGCCACTGAAGCTTTCTTT. It yields the protein CASSLVEGATEAFF.

This clonotype appeared a few times. This sequence joins TRBV28 and TRBJ2-7; D is unresolved. The ends were cut back, 5 bases at V and 0 bases at J, with 11 bases in the middle. There are 14 residues in the CDR3. Germline V gene data show CDR1 as MDHEN and CDR2 as SYDVKM. The CDR3 nucleotides read TGTGCCAGCAGTGGGCTTCCCATCTCCTACGAGCAGTACTTC. It is translated as CASSGLPISYEQYF.

This clonotype showed up many times. This sequence joins TRBV2 and TRBJ2-1; TRBD1 agrees at 8 bases. The CDR3 spans 16 residues. V shed 4 bases and J 6 bases; nucleotides not matched to a gene: 11. Germline CDR1 is SNHLY and CDR2 is FYNNEI. In DNA form, the CDR3 reads TGTGCCAGCAGTGGCCTACAGGGGGACTTATTCAATGAGCAGTTCTTC. Encoded protein: CASSGLQGDLFNEQFF.

To note about this clonotype: One end of the junction fails to match germline, which may point to a read error. CDR3: CASSFAETSGGHEQHF. CDR3 bases: TGCGCCAGCAGCTTCGCTGAGACTAGCGGAGGGCACGAGCAGCACTTC. The V gene is TRBV5-1, the J gene TRBJ2-7, with 9 bases lining up with TRBD2. This CDR3 is built from 16 residues. The germline gives CDR1 SGHRS, CDR2 YFSETQ.

This clonotype was counted at least ten times. The CDR3 DNA reads TGTGCCACCGCAGGATCGGGACCGACATCTCAGTTCTTC. This translates into CATAGSGPTSQFF. The rearrangement joins TRBV28 to TRBJ2-1; possibly TRBD1 or TRBD2 for D (5 bases each). Germline-derived CDR1 and CDR2 are MDHEN and SYDVKM. Trimming removed 10 bases at V and 13 bases at J, with 23 bases between. CDR3 length equals 13 residues.

This clonotype was counted many times. The chain uses TRBV7-2 and TRBJ2-1; D unresolved. CDR1 and CDR2 from the germline V gene are SGHTA and FQGNSA. The CDR3 covers 16 residues. The V gene lost 0 bases and the J gene lost 0 bases, with 9 bases spanning the gap. CDR3 DNA: TGTGCCAGCAGCTTAGCTGGCCGCAGCTCCTACAATGAGCAGTTCTTC. Translated, it gives CASSLAGRSSYNEQFF.

This clonotype was picked up many times. The chain uses TRBV29-1 and TRBJ2-1; tentatively, D is TRBD1 or TRBD2 (5 bases each). This CDR3 has 11 residues. The ends were cut back, 6 bases at V and 6 bases at J, with 9 bases in the middle. The germline V gene encodes CDR1 SQVTM and CDR2 ANQGSEA. CDR3 nucleotides: TGCAGCGTGGGACCTGGCAATGAGCAGTTCTTC. Translation gives CSVGPGNEQFF.

V and J are TRBV19 and TRBJ2-7; 7 nucleotides align to TRBD1. CDR3 length: 16 residues. The junction had 12 bases not matched to a gene; V was cut back by 5 bases and J by 2 bases. CDR1 LNHDA and CDR2 SQIVND come from the germline V gene (reference sequence). For the CDR3, the DNA is TGTGCCAGTAGTGACCTCCCCCGGGACAGTCCCTACGAGCAGTACTTC. Its translation is CASSDLPRDSPYEQYF.

This clonotype appeared many times. Compared with germline, one end of the junction differs, possibly owing to a read error. The rearrangement joins TRBV6-5 to TRBJ1-4; D possibly corresponds to TRBD1 (6 bases). CDR3 length: 14 residues. Germline CDR1 MNHEY, CDR2 SVGAGI. CDR3 DNA sequence: TGTGCCAGCAGCTACTTACTGGACAGCGAAAAACTGTTTTTT. This sequence encodes CASSYLLDSEKLFF.